This T cell receptor (beta chain) was sequenced during a study of cytomegalovirus exposure and HLA in healthy donors. CDR3 length: 15 residues. The germline CDR1 and CDR2 sequences are SGDLS and YYNGEE. J was trimmed by 0 bases and V by 3 bases; bases with no gene match: 3. PCR employed 60 Vbeta and 13 Jbeta primers. In the source study's methods: Later, an analysis found roughly 80 million unique TCR beta chains, and around 10 million of these were shared. TCRdb's copy holds only in-frame clones and misses some; the assay was immunoSEQ multiplex PCR. V and J calls and clone size follow that table, whereas D and trimming were derived from the DNA. The table lists about 140,000 clones, 60% to 80% of them singletons. Regarding donors, all were healthy bone marrow donors.

Sequencing was performed on PBMCs. The rearrangement uses TRBV9 and TRBJ2-1; 7 bases match TRBD1. This TCR was recovered from a man aged 35 to 55 in good health and CMV-seronegative. CDR3 in amino acids: CASSATGNSYNEQFF. In DNA form, the CDR3 reads TGTGCCAGCAGCGCGACAGGGAACTCCTACAATGAGCAGTTCTTC.